This T cell receptor beta chain was recovered during a study of shared clonotypes between healthy human individuals. General study points: Despite large depth, rarefaction showed incomplete sorted-subset sequencing. Across a few donors, naive CD4 shared 5% to 6%, naive CD8 more than 3%, memory CD4 less than 2.5%, memory CD8 0.4% to 0.5%.

Comments on this clone: Its antigen is unidentified.

Germline loops: CDR1 SGHRS, CDR2 YFSETQ. There are 15 residues in the CDR3. The V and J ends lost 2 bases and 2 bases, in that order; junction bases with no gene match: 7. Naive CD8 populations comprised CD45RO-negative cells positively selected for CCR7, excluding terminally differentiated effector memory CD45RA+ cells. The data were produced by immunoSEQ multiplex PCR, yet TCRdb's version contains in-frame clones alone and is incomplete. The sample comprises roughly 2 million clones, over 85% of which are singletons, and 0.9% to 1.3% rests with the top ten. Sample: naive CD8+ T cells sorted from blood. The TCR sequence derives from a man between 18 and 29 years old in good health. The chain uses TRBV5-1 and TRBJ2-7, with 7 positions matching TRBD1. CDR3 sequence reads: CASSFGPGQTYEQYF. In nucleotides, the CDR3 is TGCGCCAGCAGCTTCGGCCCGGGACAGACCTACGAGCAGTACTTC.